The source of this T cell receptor (beta chain) is a study of siplizumab effects on memory and regulatory T cells. Each sample had 9.3 x 10^4 or so TCR templates assayed. Sequencing was performed with immunoSEQ multiplex PCR; in TCRdb, only in-frame clones are kept and a portion is missing. The sample has about 50,000 clones; roughly 92% are singletons. The CDR3 extends over 13 amino acids. V was clipped by 4 bases and J by 5 bases, with 11 bases between them. Germline assignment: CDR1 SGHAT and CDR2 FQNNGV. The sample was CD8+ T cells sorted from blood. The origin of this receptor is a human donor in good health. The chain couples TRBV11-2 to TRBJ1-1; D is unresolved. CDR3 loop: CASSYYEGTEAFF. The CDR3 DNA is TGTGCCAGCAGCTACTATGAGGGAACTGAAGCTTTCTTT.